This T cell receptor (beta chain) was documented in a study of T cell changes during pregnancy in multiple sclerosis. There are 19 residues in the CDR3. The germline V gene encodes CDR1 SGDLS and CDR2 YYNGEE. The V gene lost 4 bases and the J gene lost 4 bases, with 27 bases spanning the gap. Only in-frame clones appear in the TCRdb table, and some are missing; sequencing was by immunoSEQ multiplex PCR. The sample includes 70,000 to 85,000 clones, roughly 94% of them seen just once. This sequence originates from a female donor with multiple sclerosis, enrolled in a pregnancy study. V is TRBV9 and J is TRBJ1-5, with D tentatively TRBD1 (6 bases). The specimen comprised peripheral blood, sampled before pregnancy. Written as DNA, the CDR3 is TGTGCCAGCAGCAACACCCACCCGCGAGAACAGGGAACTAATCAGCCCCAGCATTTT. It specifies CASSNTHPREQGTNQPQHF.